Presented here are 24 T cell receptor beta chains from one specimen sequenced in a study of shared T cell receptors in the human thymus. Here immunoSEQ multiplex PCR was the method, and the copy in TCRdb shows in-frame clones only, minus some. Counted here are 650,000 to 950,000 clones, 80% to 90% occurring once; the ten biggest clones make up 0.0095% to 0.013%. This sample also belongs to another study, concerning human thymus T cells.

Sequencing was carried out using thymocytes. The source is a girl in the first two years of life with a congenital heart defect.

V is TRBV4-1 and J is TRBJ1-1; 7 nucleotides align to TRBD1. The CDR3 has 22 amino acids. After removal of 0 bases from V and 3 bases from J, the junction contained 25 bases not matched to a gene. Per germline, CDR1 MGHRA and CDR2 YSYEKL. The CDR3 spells CASSQDLVRGRGPNGLYTEAFF. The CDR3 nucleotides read TGCGCCAGCAGCCAAGATCTTGTGAGGGGGCGAGGTCCTAATGGATTGTACACTGAAGCTTTCTTT.

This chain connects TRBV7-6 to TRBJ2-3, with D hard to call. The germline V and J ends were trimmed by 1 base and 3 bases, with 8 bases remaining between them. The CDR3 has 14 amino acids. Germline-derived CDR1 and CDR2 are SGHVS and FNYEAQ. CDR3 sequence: CASSLGLGTDTQYF. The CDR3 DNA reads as TGTGCCAGCAGCTTAGGGCTAGGAACAGATACGCAGTATTTT.

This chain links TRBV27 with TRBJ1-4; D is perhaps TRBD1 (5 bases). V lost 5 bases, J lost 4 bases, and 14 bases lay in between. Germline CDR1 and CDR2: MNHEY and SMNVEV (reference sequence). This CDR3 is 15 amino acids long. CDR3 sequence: CASSTLVQGNEKLFF. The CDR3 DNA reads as TGTGCCAGCAGTACATTGGTGCAGGGTAATGAAAAACTGTTTTTT.

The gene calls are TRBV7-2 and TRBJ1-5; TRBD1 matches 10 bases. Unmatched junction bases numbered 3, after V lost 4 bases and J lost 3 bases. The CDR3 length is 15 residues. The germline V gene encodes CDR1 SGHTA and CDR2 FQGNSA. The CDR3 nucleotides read TGTGCCAGCAGCTGGGACAGGGGTACCAATCAGCCCCAGCATTTT. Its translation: CASSWDRGTNQPQHF.

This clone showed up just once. Here the CDR3 reads CASSPPRSQETQYF. The CDR3 bases are TGTGCCAGCAGTCCACCCCGCAGCCAAGAGACCCAGTACTTC. V usage is TRBV27 and J usage is TRBJ2-5; D is ambiguous. Germline loops: CDR1 MNHEY, CDR2 SMNVEV (reference sequence). Trimming stripped 5 bases from V and 1 base from J, with 11 bases between. The CDR3 has 14 residues.

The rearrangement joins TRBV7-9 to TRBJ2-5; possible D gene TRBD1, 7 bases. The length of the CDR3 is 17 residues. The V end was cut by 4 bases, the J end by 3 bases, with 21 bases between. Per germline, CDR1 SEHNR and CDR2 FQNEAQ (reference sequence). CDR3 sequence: CASSWFQGGTEKETQYF. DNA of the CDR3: TGTGCCAGCAGCTGGTTCCAGGGCGGGACAGAAAAAGAGACCCAGTACTTC.

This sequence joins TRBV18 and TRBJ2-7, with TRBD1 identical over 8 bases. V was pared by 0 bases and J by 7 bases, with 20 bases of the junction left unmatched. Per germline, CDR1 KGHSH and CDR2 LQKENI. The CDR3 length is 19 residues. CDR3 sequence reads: CASSPPKPGLGTGLREQYF. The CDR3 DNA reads TGTGCCAGCTCACCACCTAAACCGGGCTTGGGGACAGGCTTACGGGAGCAGTACTTC.

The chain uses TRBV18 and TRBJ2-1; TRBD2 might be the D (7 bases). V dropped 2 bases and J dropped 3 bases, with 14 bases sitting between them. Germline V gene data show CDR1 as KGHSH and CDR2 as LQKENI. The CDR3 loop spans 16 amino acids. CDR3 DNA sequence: TGTGCCAGCTCACCAAGACGGGGGGCCGTCTACAATGAGCAGTTCTTC. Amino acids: CASSPRRGAVYNEQFF. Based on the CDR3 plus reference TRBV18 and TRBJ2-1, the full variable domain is NAGVMQNPRHLVRRRGQEARLRCSPMKGHSHVYWYRQLPEEGLKFMVYLQKENIIDESGMPKERFSAEFPKEGPSILRIQQVVRGDSAAYFCASSPRRGAVYNEQFFGPGTRLTVL.

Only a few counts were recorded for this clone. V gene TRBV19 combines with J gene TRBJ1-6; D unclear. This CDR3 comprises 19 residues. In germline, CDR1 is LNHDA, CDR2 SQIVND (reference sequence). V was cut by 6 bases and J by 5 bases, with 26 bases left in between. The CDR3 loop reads CASRGRTVARRDHNSPLHF. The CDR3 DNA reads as TGTGCCAGTAGGGGTCGGACCGTGGCAAGGCGGGATCATAATTCACCCCTCCACTTT.

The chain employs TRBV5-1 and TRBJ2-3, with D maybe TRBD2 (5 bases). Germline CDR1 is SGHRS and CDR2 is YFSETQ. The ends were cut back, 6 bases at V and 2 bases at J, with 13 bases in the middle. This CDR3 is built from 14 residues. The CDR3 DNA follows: TGCGCCAGCAATTTTCGGGGATCCACAGATACGCAGTATTTT. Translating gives CASNFRGSTDTQYF.

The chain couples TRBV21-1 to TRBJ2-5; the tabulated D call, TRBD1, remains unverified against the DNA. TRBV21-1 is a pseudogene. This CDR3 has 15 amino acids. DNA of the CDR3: TGTGCCAGCAGCAATAGTCAGGGCGGCCCGAAGACCCAGTACTTC. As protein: CASSNSQGGPKTQYF.

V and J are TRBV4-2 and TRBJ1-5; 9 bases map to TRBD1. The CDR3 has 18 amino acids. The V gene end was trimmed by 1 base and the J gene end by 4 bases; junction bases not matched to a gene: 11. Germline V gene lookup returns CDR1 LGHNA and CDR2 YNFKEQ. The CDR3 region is CASSQGSPTGGLNQPQHF. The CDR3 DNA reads TGTGCCAGCAGCCAAGGTAGCCCGACAGGGGGTCTAAATCAGCCCCAGCATTTT.

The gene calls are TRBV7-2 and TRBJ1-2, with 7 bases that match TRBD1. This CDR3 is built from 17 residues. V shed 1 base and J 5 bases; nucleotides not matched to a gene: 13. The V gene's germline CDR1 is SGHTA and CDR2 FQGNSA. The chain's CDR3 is CASSLGLQTTGRYGYTF. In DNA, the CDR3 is TGTGCCAGCAGCTTAGGGTTACAAACGACAGGGAGGTATGGCTACACCTTC.

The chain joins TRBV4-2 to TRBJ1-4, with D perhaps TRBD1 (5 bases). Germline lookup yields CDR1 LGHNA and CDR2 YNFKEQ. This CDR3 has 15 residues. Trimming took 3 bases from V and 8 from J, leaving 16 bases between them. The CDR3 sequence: CASSHLHRSREKLFF. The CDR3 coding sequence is TGTGCCAGCAGCCACTTACACAGGAGCAGGGAAAAACTGTTTTTT.

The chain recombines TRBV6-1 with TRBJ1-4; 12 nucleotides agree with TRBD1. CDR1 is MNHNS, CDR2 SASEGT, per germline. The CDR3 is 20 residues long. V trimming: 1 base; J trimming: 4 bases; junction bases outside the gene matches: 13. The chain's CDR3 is CASSEVVRDRGPGFNEKLFF. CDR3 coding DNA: TGTGCCAGCAGTGAAGTCGTTCGGGACAGGGGGCCGGGGTTTAATGAAAAACTGTTTTTT.

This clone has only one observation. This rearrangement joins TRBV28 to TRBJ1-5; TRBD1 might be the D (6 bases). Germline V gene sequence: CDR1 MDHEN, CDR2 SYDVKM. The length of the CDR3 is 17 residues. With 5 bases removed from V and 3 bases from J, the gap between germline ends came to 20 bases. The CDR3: CASSPIQGWGNNQPQHF. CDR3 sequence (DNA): TGTGCCAGCAGTCCGATACAGGGTTGGGGGAACAATCAGCCCCAGCATTTT.

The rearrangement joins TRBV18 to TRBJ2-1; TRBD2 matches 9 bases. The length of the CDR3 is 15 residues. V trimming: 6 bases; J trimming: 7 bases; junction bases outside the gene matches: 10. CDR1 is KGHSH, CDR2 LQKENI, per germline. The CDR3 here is CASSPSSGVGNEQFF. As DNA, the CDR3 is TGTGCCAGCTCGCCTTCTAGCGGGGTAGGGAATGAGCAGTTCTTC.

CDR3: CASSFRYGVAHSYEQYF. The CDR3 nucleotides are TGTGCCAGCAGTTTCCGTTACGGGGTGGCCCACTCCTACGAGCAGTACTTC. V gene TRBV28 combines with J gene TRBJ2-7; TRBD2 is a possible D gene (5 bases). The CDR3 contains 17 residues. Per the germline V gene, CDR1 is MDHEN and CDR2 is SYDVKM. Between the trimmed V and J ends, which lost 3 bases and 0 bases, there was a span of 18 bases.

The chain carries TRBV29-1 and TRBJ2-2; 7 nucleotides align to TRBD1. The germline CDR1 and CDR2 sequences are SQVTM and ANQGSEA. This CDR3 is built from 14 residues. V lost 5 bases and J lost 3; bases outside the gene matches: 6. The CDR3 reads CSVCPQGDTGELFF. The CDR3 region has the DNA TGCAGCGTTTGCCCCCAGGGGGACACCGGGGAGCTGTTTTTT.

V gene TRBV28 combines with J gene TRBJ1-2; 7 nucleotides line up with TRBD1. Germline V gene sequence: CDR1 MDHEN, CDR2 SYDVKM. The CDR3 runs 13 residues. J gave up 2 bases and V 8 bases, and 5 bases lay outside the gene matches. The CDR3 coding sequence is TGTGCCAGCGAATCGACAGGGAACTATGGCTACACCTTC. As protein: CASESTGNYGYTF.

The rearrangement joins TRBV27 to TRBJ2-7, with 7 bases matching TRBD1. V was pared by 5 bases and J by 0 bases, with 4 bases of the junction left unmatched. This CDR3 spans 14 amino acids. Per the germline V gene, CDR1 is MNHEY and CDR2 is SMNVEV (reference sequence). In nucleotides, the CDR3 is TGTGCCAGCAGTCCCCGGACAGGCTCCTACGAGCAGTACTTC. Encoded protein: CASSPRTGSYEQYF.

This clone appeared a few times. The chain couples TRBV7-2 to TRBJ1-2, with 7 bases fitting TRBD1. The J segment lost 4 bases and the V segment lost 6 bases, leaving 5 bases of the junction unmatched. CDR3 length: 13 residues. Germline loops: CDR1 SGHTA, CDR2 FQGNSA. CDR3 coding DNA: TGTGCCAGCAGTCCACAGGGGCTCTATGGCTACACCTTC. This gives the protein CASSPQGLYGYTF.

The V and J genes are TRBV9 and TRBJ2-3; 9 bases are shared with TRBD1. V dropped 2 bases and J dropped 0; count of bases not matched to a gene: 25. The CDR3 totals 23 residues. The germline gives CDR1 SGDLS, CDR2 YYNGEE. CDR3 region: CASSVGLREGRDRDDLSTDTQYF. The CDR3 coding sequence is TGTGCCAGCAGCGTCGGGCTTAGAGAAGGCCGGGACAGGGATGACCTTAGCACAGATACGCAGTATTTT. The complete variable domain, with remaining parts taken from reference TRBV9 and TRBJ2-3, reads DSGVTQTPKHLITATGQRVTLRCSPRSGDLSVYWYQQSLDQGLQFLIQYYNGEERAKGNILERFSAQQFPDLHSELNLSSLELGDSALYFCASSVGLREGRDRDDLSTDTQYFGPGTRLTVL.

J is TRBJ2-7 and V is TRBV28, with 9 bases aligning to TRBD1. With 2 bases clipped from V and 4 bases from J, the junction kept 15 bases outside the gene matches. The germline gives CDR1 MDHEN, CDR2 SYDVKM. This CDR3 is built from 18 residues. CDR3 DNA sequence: TGTGCCAGCAGTTTAAGGGACAGGGTTTCCGAAACCTTATACGAGCAGTACTTC. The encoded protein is CASSLRDRVSETLYEQYF.